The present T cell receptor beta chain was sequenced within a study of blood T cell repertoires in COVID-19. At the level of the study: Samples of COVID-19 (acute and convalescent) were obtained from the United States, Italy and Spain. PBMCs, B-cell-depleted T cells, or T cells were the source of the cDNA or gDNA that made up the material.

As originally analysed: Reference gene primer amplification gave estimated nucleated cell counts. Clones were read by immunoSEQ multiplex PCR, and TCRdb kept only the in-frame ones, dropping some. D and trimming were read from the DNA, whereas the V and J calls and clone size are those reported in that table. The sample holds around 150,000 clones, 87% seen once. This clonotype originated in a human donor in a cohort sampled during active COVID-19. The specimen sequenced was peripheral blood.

The CDR3 sequence: CAWTSEGTDTQYF. For the CDR3, the DNA is TGTGCCTGGACTAGTGAGGGCACAGATACGCAGTATTTT. This chain connects TRBV30 to TRBJ2-3; D remains unclear. This CDR3 is 13 amino acids long. CDR1 is GTSNPN, CDR2 SVGIG, per germline (reference sequence). Trimming pared 4 bases from V and 1 base from J, leaving 9 bases between.